This T cell receptor (beta chain) was obtained from a study of blood T cell repertoires in COVID-19. As for the study in general: Samples taken during acute and convalescent COVID-19 were collected in the United States, Italy and Spain. PBMCs, B-cell-depleted T cells, or T cells were the source of the cDNA or gDNA that made up the material.

From germline, CDR1 is SGHTA and CDR2 FQGTGA. V trimming: 1 base; J trimming: 6 bases; junction bases outside the gene matches: 9. This CDR3 comprises 18 residues. Authors' methods: Reference gene primer amplification gave nucleated cell count estimates. The data were produced by immunoSEQ multiplex PCR, yet TCRdb's version contains in-frame clones alone and is incomplete. V and J calls and clone size are those listed in that table; D and trimming were worked out from the DNA. In the table there are roughly 180,000 clones, 60% to 85% of which are singletons. Sequenced: peripheral blood. The clonotype originates from a woman between 45 and 60 years old with active or convalescent COVID-19. V gene TRBV7-3 combines with J gene TRBJ2-3; 14 bases are a match to TRBD2. This chain's CDR3 is CASSLKPGTSGGLDTQYF. The CDR3 DNA follows: TGTGCCAGCAGCTTAAAACCCGGGACTAGCGGGGGCTTGGATACGCAGTATTTT.